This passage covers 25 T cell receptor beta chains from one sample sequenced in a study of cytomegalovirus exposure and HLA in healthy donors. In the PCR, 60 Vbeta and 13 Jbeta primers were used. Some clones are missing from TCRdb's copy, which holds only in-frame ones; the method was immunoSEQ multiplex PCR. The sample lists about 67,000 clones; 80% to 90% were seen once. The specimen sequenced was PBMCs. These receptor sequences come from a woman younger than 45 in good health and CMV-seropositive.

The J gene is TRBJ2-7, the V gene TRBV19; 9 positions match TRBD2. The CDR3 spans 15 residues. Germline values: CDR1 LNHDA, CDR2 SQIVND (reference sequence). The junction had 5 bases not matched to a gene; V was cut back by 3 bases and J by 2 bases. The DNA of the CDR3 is TGTGCCAGTAGTATTTGGGCGGGAGGGCCCTACGAGCAGTACTTC. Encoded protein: CASSIWAGGPYEQYF.

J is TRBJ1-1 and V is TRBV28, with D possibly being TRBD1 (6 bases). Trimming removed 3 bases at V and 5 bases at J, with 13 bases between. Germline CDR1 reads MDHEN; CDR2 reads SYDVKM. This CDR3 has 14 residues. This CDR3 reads CASSFSGVITEAFF. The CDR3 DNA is TGTGCCAGCAGTTTTTCAGGGGTGATAACTGAAGCTTTCTTT.

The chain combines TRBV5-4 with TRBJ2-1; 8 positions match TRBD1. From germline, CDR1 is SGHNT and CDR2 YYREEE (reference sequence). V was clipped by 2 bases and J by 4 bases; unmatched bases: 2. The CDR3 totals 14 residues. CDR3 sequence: CASSLQGGYNEQFF. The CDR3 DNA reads TGTGCCAGCAGCTTACAGGGGGGATACAATGAGCAGTTCTTC.

CDR3 sequence (DNA): TGCGCCAGCAGCGGCCCAGGGGTGATGAACACTGAAGCTTTCTTT. Amino acid sequence: CASSGPGVMNTEAFF. The chain combines TRBV5-1 with TRBJ1-1; TRBD1 is a possible D gene (6 bases). The germline V gene encodes CDR1 SGHRS and CDR2 YFSETQ. V was clipped by 4 bases and J by 0 bases, with 13 bases between them. The CDR3 is 15 amino acids.

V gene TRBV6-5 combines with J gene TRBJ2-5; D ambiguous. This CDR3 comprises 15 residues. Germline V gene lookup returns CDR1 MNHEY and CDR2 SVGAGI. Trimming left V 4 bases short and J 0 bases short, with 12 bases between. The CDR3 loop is CASSSRRRNQETQYF. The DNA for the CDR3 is TGTGCCAGCAGTTCTAGACGGCGGAACCAAGAGACCCAGTACTTC.

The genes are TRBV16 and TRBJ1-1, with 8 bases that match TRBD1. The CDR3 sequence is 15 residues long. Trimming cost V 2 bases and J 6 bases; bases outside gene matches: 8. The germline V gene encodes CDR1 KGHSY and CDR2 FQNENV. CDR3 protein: CASSQLGQGAAEAFF. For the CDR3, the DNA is TGTGCCAGCAGCCAACTAGGCCAGGGGGCTGCTGAAGCTTTCTTT.

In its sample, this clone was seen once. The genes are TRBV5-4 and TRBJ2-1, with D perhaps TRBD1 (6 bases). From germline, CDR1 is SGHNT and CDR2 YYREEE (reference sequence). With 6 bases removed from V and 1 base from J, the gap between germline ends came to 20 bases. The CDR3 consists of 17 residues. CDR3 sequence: CASTHGGGPGSYNEQFF. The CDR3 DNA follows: TGTGCCAGCACCCATGGTGGGGGCCCGGGGTCCTACAATGAGCAGTTCTTC.

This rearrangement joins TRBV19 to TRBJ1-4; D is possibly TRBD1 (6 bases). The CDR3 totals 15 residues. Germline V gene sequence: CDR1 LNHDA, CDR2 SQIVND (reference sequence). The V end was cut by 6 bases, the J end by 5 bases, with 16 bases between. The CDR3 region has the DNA TGTGCCAGTAGAAGGTGGCCCAGGGGAAATGAAAAACTGTTTTTT. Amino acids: CASRRWPRGNEKLFF.

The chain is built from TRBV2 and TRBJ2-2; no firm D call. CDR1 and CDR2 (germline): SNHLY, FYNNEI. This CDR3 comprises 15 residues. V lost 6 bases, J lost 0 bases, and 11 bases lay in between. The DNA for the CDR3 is TGTGCCAGCAGGCGACAAGGTCCGAACACCGGGGAGCTGTTTTTT. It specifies CASRRQGPNTGELFF.

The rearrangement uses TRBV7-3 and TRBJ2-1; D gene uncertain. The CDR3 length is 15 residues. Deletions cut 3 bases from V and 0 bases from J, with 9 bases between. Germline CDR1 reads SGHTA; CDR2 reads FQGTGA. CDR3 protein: CASSFAVSSYNEQFF. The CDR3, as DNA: TGTGCCAGCAGCTTCGCGGTGAGCTCCTACAATGAGCAGTTCTTC.

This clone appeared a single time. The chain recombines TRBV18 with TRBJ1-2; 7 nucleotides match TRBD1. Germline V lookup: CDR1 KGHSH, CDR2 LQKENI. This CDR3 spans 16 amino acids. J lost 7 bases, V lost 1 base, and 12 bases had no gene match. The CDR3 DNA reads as TGTGCCAGCTCACCACTTCCTGGGACAGATATCTTTGGCTACACCTTC. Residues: CASSPLPGTDIFGYTF.

CDR3 nucleotide sequence: TGTGCCAGCAGTTACCAGGCCTACACCTACAATGAGCAGTTCTTC. The encoded protein is CASSYQAYTYNEQFF. This chain joins TRBV6-5 and TRBJ2-1; D is unresolved. Germline CDR1 is MNHEY and CDR2 is SVGAGI. The germline V and J ends were trimmed by 2 bases and 2 bases, with 10 bases remaining between them. The CDR3 runs 15 residues.

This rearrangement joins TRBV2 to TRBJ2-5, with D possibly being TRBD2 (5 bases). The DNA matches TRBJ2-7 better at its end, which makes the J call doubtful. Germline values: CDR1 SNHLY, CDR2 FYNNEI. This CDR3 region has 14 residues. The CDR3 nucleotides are TGTGCCAGCACCTGGATAGCGTCCACCTACGAGCAGTACTTC. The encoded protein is CASTWIASTYEQYF.

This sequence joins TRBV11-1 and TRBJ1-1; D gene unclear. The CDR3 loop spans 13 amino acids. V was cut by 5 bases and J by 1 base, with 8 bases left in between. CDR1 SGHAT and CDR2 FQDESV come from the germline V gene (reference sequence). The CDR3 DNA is TGTGCCAGCAGCCCTAACAGGAACACTGAAGCTTTCTTT. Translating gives CASSPNRNTEAFF.

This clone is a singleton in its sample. In DNA, the CDR3 is TGCGCCAGCAGCCTCGGGACAGGGGATGAAAAACTGTTTTTT. Amino acid sequence: CASSLGTGDEKLFF. The chain employs TRBV4-1 and TRBJ1-4; TRBD1 aligns across 10 bases. V shed 4 bases and J 6 bases; nucleotides not matched to a gene: 2. The CDR3 contains 14 residues. Per germline, CDR1 MGHRA and CDR2 YSYEKL.

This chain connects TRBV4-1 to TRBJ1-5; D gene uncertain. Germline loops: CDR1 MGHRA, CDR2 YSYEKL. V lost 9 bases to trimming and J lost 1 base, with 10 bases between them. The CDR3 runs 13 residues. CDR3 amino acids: CASSKESNQPQHF. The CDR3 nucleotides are TGCGCCAGTTCGAAGGAGAGCAATCAGCCCCAGCATTTT.

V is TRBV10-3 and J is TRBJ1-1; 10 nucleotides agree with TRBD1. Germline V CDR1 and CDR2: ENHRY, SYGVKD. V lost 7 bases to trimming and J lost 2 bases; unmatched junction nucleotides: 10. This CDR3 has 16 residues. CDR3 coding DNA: TGTGCCATCACCCCGGGACAGGGGCCGCGTAACACTGAAGCTTTCTTT. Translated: CAITPGQGPRNTEAFF.

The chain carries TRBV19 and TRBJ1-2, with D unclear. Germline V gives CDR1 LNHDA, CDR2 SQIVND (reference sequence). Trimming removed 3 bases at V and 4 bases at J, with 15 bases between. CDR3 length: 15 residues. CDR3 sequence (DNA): TGTGCCAGTAGTATCCGGCAGGAAATCTCCTATGGCTACACCTTC. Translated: CASSIRQEISYGYTF.

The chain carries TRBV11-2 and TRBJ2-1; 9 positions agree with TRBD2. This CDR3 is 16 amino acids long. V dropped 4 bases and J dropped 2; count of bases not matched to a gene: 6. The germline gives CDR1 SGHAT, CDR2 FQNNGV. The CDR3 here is CASSWGASGTYNEQFF. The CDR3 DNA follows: TGTGCCAGCAGCTGGGGGGCTAGCGGGACCTACAATGAGCAGTTCTTC.

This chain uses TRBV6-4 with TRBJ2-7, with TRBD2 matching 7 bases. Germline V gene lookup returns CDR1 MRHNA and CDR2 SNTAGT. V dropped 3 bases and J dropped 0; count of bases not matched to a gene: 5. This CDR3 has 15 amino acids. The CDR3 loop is CASSESGEGSYEQYF. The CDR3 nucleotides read TGTGCCAGCAGTGAATCCGGGGAGGGCTCCTACGAGCAGTACTTC.

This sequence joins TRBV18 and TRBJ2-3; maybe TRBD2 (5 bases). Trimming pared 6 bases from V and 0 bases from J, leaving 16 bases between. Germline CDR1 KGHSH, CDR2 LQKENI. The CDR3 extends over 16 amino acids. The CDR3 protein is CASSWERKPSTDTQYF. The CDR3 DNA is TGTGCCAGCTCGTGGGAGCGTAAACCTAGCACAGATACGCAGTATTTT.

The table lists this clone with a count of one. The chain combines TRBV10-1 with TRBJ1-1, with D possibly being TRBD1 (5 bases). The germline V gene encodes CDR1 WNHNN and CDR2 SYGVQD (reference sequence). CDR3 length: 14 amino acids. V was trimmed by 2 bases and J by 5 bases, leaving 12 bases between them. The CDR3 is CASSEIRGKTEAFF. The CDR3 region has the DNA TGCGCCAGCAGTGAGATAAGGGGAAAAACTGAAGCTTTCTTT.

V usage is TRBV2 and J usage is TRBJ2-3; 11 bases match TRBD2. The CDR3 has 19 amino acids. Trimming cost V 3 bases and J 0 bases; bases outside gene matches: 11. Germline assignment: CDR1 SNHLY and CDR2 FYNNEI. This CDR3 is CASSDGLLAGDYSTDTQYF. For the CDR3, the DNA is TGTGCCAGCAGTGATGGTCTACTAGCGGGGGACTACAGCACAGATACGCAGTATTTT.

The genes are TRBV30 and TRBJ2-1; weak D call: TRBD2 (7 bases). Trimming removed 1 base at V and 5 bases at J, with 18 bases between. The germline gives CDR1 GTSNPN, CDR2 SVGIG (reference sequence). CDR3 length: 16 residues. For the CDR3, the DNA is TGTGCCTGGAGTGGCACTTTAGGGGGGGTTCACAATGAGCAGTTCTTC. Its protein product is CAWSGTLGGVHNEQFF.

In DNA form, the CDR3 reads TGTGCCAGCAGTACGGGAGGGTCAGAGGAAAAACTGTTTTTT. Amino acid sequence: CASSTGGSEEKLFF. The chain employs TRBV28 and TRBJ1-4; D gene ambiguous. This CDR3 spans 14 amino acids. Germline V lookup: CDR1 MDHEN, CDR2 SYDVKM. With 5 bases removed from V and 8 bases from J, the gap between germline ends came to 15 bases.